These 8 T cell receptor beta chains originate from one sample sequenced in a study of CD8+ T cells in alopecia areata. Sequencing relied on a cDNA template that was reverse transcribed from extracted RNA. Sequenced by immunoSEQ multiplex PCR; TCRdb stores in-frame clones only, minus some. Found here are about 110,000 clones, less than 90% of them singletons; the top ten hold roughly 23%. Treatment of the sample: oral pan-JAK inhibitor, 5-10 mg twice daily. The sample in question was CD8+ T cells sorted from blood, obtained at week 24, from a patient treated with tofacitinib. The receptors shown here come from a human donor with alopecia areata.

This clone was counted once. The CDR3 region has the DNA TGTGCCAGTAGTACGACTACAGGGTACCAAGAGACCCAGTACTTC. Its protein is CASSTTTGYQETQYF. The rearrangement joins TRBV19 to TRBJ2-5; perhaps TRBD1 as D (6 bases). Germline assignment: CDR1 LNHDA and CDR2 SQIVND (reference sequence). V dropped 4 bases and J dropped 0 bases, with 12 bases sitting between them. The CDR3 consists of 15 residues.

The chain links TRBV27 to TRBJ2-7; the D is unclear. V lost 2 bases, J lost 5 bases, and 10 bases lay in between. Germline V CDR1 and CDR2: MNHEY, SMNVEV (reference sequence). The length of the CDR3 is 13 residues. The CDR3 reads CASSLRAQNEQYF. In nucleotides, the CDR3 is TGTGCCAGCAGTTTAAGGGCGCAGAACGAGCAGTACTTC.

The chain has TRBV2 and TRBJ2-7; D assignment may be TRBD1 or TRBD2 (5 bases each). Trimming took off 7 bases at V and 2 bases at J, with 24 bases between the two ends. This CDR3 has 17 amino acids. Germline CDR1 and CDR2: SNHLY and FYNNEI. CDR3 in amino acids: CASTLVPGTDLTYEQYF. CDR3 nucleotide sequence: TGTGCCAGCACCCTCGTCCCCGGGACGGACTTAACCTACGAGCAGTACTTC.

For this clone: The same CDR3 is also encoded by other DNA sequences in this sample. V is TRBV27 and J is TRBJ2-7; D not certain. The CDR3 runs 13 residues. Trimming removed 2 bases at V and 2 bases at J, with 7 bases between. CDR1 is MNHEY and CDR2 is SMNVEV in the germline V gene (reference sequence). The CDR3 DNA is TGTGCCAGCAGTTTAGGCAGGACCTACGAGCAGTACTTC. Protein sequence: CASSLGRTYEQYF.

CDR3 sequence reads: CASSYQGGLNTGELFF. CDR3 bases: TGTGCCAGCAGCTACCAGGGGGGCCTGAACACCGGGGAGCTGTTTTTT. The V gene is TRBV7-3, the J gene TRBJ2-2, with D perhaps matching TRBD1 (7 bases). V lost 4 bases to trimming and J lost 1 base, with 13 bases between them. The CDR3 spans 16 residues. Germline V gene sequence: CDR1 SGHTA, CDR2 FQGTGA.

The V call is TRBV19, the J call TRBJ2-2; 7 bases align to TRBD1. Germline trimming cut 6 bases from V and 7 bases from J; bases unmatched to any gene: 5. In germline, CDR1 is LNHDA, CDR2 SQIVND (reference sequence). This CDR3 comprises 13 residues. CDR3 residues: CASRTGWDGELFF. In nucleotides, the CDR3 is TGTGCCAGTAGGACAGGGTGGGACGGGGAGCTGTTTTTT.

The rearrangement links TRBV29-1 to TRBJ2-3; D is uncertain. The CDR3 contains 12 residues. CDR1 and CDR2 (germline): SQVTM, ANQGSEA. Trimming stripped 1 base from V and 8 bases from J, with 10 bases between. CDR3 bases: TGCAGCGTTGAAGGGCAGCAGGTTACGCAGTATTTT. Encoded protein: CSVEGQQVTQYF.

The rearrangement links TRBV28 to TRBJ1-6, with D uncertain. Germline assignment: CDR1 MDHEN and CDR2 SYDVKM. The CDR3 covers 14 residues. The germline V and J ends were trimmed by 3 bases and 7 bases, with 10 bases remaining between them. CDR3 loop: CASSFVRENSPLHF. Here the CDR3 DNA reads TGTGCCAGCAGTTTCGTCAGAGAGAATTCACCCCTCCACTTT.